Shown below are 21 T cell receptor beta chains from a single sample sequenced in a study of blood T cell repertoires in COVID-19. Clones were sequenced by immunoSEQ multiplex PCR, and TCRdb holds only the in-frame ones, with some missing. The table records 18,000 or so clones, 90% to 95% of them present only once. What was sequenced was peripheral blood. The receptors shown here come from a woman between 50 and 59 years old with active COVID-19.

The genes are TRBV7-8 and TRBJ2-7, with D unresolved. Trimming left V 0 bases short and J 1 base short, with 4 bases between. This CDR3 has 13 amino acids. Germline loops: CDR1 SGHVS, CDR2 FQNEAQ. The CDR3 nucleotides read TGTGCCAGCAGCTTAGCCCAGTCCTACGAGCAGTACTTC. This codes for CASSLAQSYEQYF.

This chain uses TRBV2 with TRBJ1-1; TRBD1 agrees at 7 bases. V was pared by 3 bases and J by 0 bases, with 7 bases of the junction left unmatched. Germline values: CDR1 SNHLY, CDR2 FYNNEI. The CDR3 loop spans 16 amino acids. CDR3 in amino acids: CASSDRDRALNTEAFF. As DNA, the CDR3 is TGTGCCAGCAGTGATCGTGACAGGGCACTGAACACTGAAGCTTTCTTT.

J is TRBJ1-3 and V is TRBV6-6, with a possible D match to TRBD1 (5 bases). CDR3 length equals 17 residues. Trimming shortened V by 5 bases and J by 1 base, and 18 bases separated the two germline ends. Germline V CDR1 and CDR2: MNHNY, SVGAGI (reference sequence). This chain's CDR3 is CASSRVGQGWSGNTIYF. CDR3 nucleotides: TGTGCCAGCAGTCGGGTGGGCCAGGGATGGTCTGGAAACACCATATATTTT.

The V call is TRBV11-3, the J call TRBJ2-2; perhaps TRBD2 as D (5 bases). Trimming stripped 5 bases from V and 1 base from J, with 11 bases between. Per germline, CDR1 SGHNT and CDR2 YENEEA. The CDR3 length is 15 residues. CDR3 coding DNA: TGTGCCAGCAGCGCTTCCAGCGGGAACACCGGGGAGCTGTTTTTT. Amino acids: CASSASSGNTGELFF.

This clone came up once. The chain carries TRBV30 and TRBJ2-1; D possibly corresponds to TRBD2 (5 bases). CDR3 length: 17 amino acids. The germline gives CDR1 GTSNPN, CDR2 SVGIG (reference sequence). V was trimmed by 0 bases and J by 6 bases, leaving 21 bases between them. The CDR3 region is CAWSVIAPWPRGNEQFF. The CDR3 nucleotides read TGTGCCTGGAGTGTAATAGCGCCCTGGCCCCGTGGCAATGAGCAGTTCTTC.

A word on this clone: Other DNA sequences in the sample encode the same CDR3. The chain joins TRBV29-1 to TRBJ2-1; 10 nucleotides match TRBD1. The V segment lost 7 bases and the J segment 6 bases; nucleotides outside the gene matches: 3. This CDR3 contains 12 residues. From germline, CDR1 is SQVTM and CDR2 ANQGSEA. The CDR3 coding sequence is TGCAGCGCGCGGACAGGGGGCAATGAGCAGTTCTTC. This codes for CSARTGGNEQFF.

The chain is built from TRBV20-1 and TRBJ1-5; D ambiguous. The CDR3 has 14 residues. The germline gives CDR1 DFQATT, CDR2 SNEGSKA (reference sequence). V shed 3 bases and J shed 0 bases, with 9 bases lying between them. The CDR3 here is CSASRGSSNQPQHF. The CDR3 DNA is TGCAGTGCTAGTCGCGGCAGTAGCAATCAGCCCCAGCATTTT.

The chain carries TRBV7-2 and TRBJ1-2; D not certain. The CDR3 is 12 amino acids. The V end was cut by 3 bases, the J end by 5 bases, with 7 bases between. Germline V lookup: CDR1 SGHTA, CDR2 FQGNSA. This CDR3 is CASSLRLYGYTF. The CDR3 DNA reads TGTGCCAGCAGCTTGCGTTTGTATGGCTACACCTTC. Full variable domain (rest looked up from reference TRBV7-2 and TRBJ1-2): GAGVSQSPSNKVTEKGKDVELRCDPISGHTALYWYRQSLGQGLEFLIYFQGNSAPDKSGLPSDRFSAERTGGSVSTLTIQRTQQEDSAVYLCASSLRLYGYTFGSGTRLTVV.

The rearrangement joins TRBV27 to TRBJ1-2; 8 nucleotides align to TRBD1. CDR1 and CDR2 from the germline V gene are MNHEY and SMNVEV (reference sequence). The CDR3 contains 13 residues. J gave up 8 bases and V 6 bases, and 8 bases lay outside the gene matches. This CDR3 reads CASRRDRTGGYTF. The CDR3 DNA is TGTGCCAGCAGGAGGGACAGGACGGGAGGCTACACCTTC.

This sequence joins TRBV7-9 and TRBJ2-4, with TRBD2 matching over 15 bases. Germline V lookup: CDR1 SEHNR, CDR2 FQNEAQ (reference sequence). V was pared by 3 bases and J by 2 bases, with 8 bases of the junction left unmatched. This CDR3 contains 19 residues. Here the CDR3 reads CASSLGLAGGGGPKNIQYF. The CDR3 DNA is TGTGCCAGCAGCTTGGGACTAGCGGGAGGTGGGGGCCCCAAAAACATTCAGTACTTC.

The CDR3 loop reads CATGTGSTDTQYF. The CDR3 coding sequence is TGTGCCACGGGGACAGGGAGCACAGATACGCAGTATTTT. The chain carries TRBV28 and TRBJ2-3; 9 nucleotides line up with TRBD1. The CDR3 is 13 residues long. Per germline, CDR1 MDHEN and CDR2 SYDVKM. V shed 10 bases and J 0 bases; nucleotides not matched to a gene: 2.

The chain links TRBV21-1 to TRBJ2-5; no DNA check was done on the table's D call, TRBD1. TRBV21-1 is classified as a pseudogene. The CDR3 has 16 residues. The CDR3 DNA is TGTGCCAGCAGCAAAGGGACAGGGGTTACGCAAGAGACCCAGTACTTC. Translation gives CASSKGTGVTQETQYF.

This clone was picked up one time. The J gene is TRBJ2-1, the V gene TRBV18, with 11 bases aligning to TRBD2. CDR1 and CDR2 from the germline V gene are KGHSH and LQKENI. The CDR3 loop spans 17 amino acids. Unmatched junction bases numbered 6, after V lost 3 bases and J lost 2 bases. CDR3 loop: CASSPLLAGGTYNEQFF. In DNA form, the CDR3 reads TGTGCCAGCTCACCTCTTTTAGCGGGAGGGACCTACAATGAGCAGTTCTTC.

The chain uses TRBV19 and TRBJ1-5; possible D gene TRBD1, 5 bases. Germline values: CDR1 LNHDA, CDR2 SQIVND (reference sequence). V gave up 1 base and J gave up 1 base, with 8 bases separating them. The length of the CDR3 is 15 residues. The CDR3 is CASSIAEGSNQPQHF. CDR3 nucleotide sequence: TGTGCCAGTAGTATAGCGGAGGGGAGCAATCAGCCCCAGCATTTT. Drawing the rest from reference TRBV19 and TRBJ1-5, the complete variable domain is DGGITQSPKYLFRKEGQNVTLSCEQNLNHDAMYWYRQDPGQGLRLIYYSQIVNDFQKGDIAEGYSVSREKKESFPLTVTSAQKNPTAFYLCASSIAEGSNQPQHFGDGTRLSIL.

V gene TRBV29-1 combines with J gene TRBJ1-1; D is unclear. The V end lost 3 bases, the J end lost 0 bases, and 11 bases lay between the germline ends. Looked up from germline, CDR1 is SQVTM and CDR2 is ANQGSEA. The CDR3 loop spans 14 amino acids. The CDR3 is CSVEVSGMNTEAFF. CDR3 sequence (DNA): TGCAGCGTTGAGGTTTCAGGCATGAACACTGAAGCTTTCTTT.

The CDR3 DNA reads as TGCAGTGCTAGTCAGGGGGCGAGCTATGGCTACACCTTC. The encoded protein is CSASQGASYGYTF. The genes are TRBV20-1 and TRBJ1-2, with 8 bases lining up with TRBD1. The CDR3 is 13 residues long. The junction had 4 bases not matched to a gene; V was cut back by 3 bases and J by 4 bases. CDR1 is DFQATT and CDR2 is SNEGSKA in the germline V gene (reference sequence).

This chain links TRBV29-1 with TRBJ2-7; unclear D gene. The germline V gene encodes CDR1 SQVTM and CDR2 ANQGSEA. V was pared by 4 bases and J by 0 bases, with 10 bases between. This CDR3 spans 13 amino acids. CDR3 in amino acids: CSVANVNSYEQYF. CDR3 DNA: TGCAGCGTTGCTAATGTGAACTCCTACGAGCAGTACTTC.

This chain links TRBV9 with TRBJ1-2; possibly TRBD1 for D (6 bases). The CDR3 loop spans 16 amino acids. With 0 bases removed from V and 0 bases from J, the gap between germline ends came to 12 bases. The germline V gene has CDR1 SGDLS and CDR2 YYNGEE. The CDR3 DNA sequence: TGTGCCAGCAGCGTAGATCCAGGGGTGGCTAACTATGGCTACACCTTC. Amino acid sequence: CASSVDPGVANYGYTF.

Comment on this clone: The same CDR3 arises from other DNA sequences in this sample as well. V is TRBV9 and J is TRBJ1-1; D is ambiguous. The CDR3 runs 12 residues. Germline CDR1 is SGDLS and CDR2 is YYNGEE. V was cut by 4 bases and J by 8 bases, with 12 bases left in between. CDR3 coding DNA: TGTGCCAGCAGCCCCGGTGGGCTAGAAGCTTTCTTT. This encodes CASSPGGLEAFF.

The V gene is TRBV5-4, the J gene TRBJ1-2; maybe TRBD1 (5 bases). Germline values: CDR1 SGHNT, CDR2 YYREEE (reference sequence). With 0 bases removed from V and 7 bases from J, the gap between germline ends came to 13 bases. This CDR3 has 14 residues. Here the CDR3 DNA reads TGTGCCAGCAGCTTGGATGGGGGGGTAGGTGGCTACACCTTC. Amino acids: CASSLDGGVGGYTF.

V gene TRBV7-2 combines with J gene TRBJ2-7; 9 bases fit TRBD2. V shed 3 bases, J shed 6 bases, and the junction held 6 bases outside the gene matches. CDR3 length: 14 residues. The germline CDR1 and CDR2 sequences are SGHTA and FQGNSA. The CDR3 sequence: CASSLIAGATEQYF. The CDR3 DNA follows: TGTGCCAGCAGCTTGATAGCGGGAGCGACCGAGCAGTACTTC.